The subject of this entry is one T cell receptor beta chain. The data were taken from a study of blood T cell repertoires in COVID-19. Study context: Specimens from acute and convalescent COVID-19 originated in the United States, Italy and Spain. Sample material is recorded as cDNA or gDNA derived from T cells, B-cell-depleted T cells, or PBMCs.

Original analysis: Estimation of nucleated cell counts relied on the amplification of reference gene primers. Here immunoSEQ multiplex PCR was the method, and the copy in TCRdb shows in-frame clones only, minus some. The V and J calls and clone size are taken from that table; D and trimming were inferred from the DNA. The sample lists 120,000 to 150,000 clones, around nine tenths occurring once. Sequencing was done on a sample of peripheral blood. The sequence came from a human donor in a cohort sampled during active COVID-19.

CDR3 region: CATRRGRGSPLHF. In nucleotides, the CDR3 is TGTGCCACCAGGCGGGGGCGGGGTTCACCCCTCCACTTT. This chain links TRBV28 with TRBJ1-6, with D possibly TRBD1 on 6 matching bases. CDR3 length: 13 amino acids. V was trimmed by 10 bases and J by 9 bases, leaving 16 bases between them. Germline CDR1 is MDHEN and CDR2 is SYDVKM.